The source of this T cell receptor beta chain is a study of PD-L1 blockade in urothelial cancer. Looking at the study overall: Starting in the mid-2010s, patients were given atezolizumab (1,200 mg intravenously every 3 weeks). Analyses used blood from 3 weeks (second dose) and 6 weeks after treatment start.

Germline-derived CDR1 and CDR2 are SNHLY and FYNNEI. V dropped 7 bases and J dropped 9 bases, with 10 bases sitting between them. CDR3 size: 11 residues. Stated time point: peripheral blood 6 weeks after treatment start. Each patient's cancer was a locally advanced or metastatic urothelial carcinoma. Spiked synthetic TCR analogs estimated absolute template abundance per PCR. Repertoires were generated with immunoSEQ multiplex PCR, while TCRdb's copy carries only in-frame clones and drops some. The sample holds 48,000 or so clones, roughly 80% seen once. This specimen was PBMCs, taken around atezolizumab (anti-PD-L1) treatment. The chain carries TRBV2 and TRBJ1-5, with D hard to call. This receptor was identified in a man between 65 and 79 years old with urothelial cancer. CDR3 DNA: TGTGCCAGCACCTCAGTTGGGCCCCAGCATTTT. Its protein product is CASTSVGPQHF. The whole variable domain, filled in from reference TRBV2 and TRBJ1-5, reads EPEVTQTPSHQVTQMGQEVILRCVPISNHLYFYWYRQILGQKVEFLVSFYNNEISEKSEIFDDQFSVERPDGSNFTLKIRSTKLEDSAMYFCASTSVGPQHFGDGTRLSIL.